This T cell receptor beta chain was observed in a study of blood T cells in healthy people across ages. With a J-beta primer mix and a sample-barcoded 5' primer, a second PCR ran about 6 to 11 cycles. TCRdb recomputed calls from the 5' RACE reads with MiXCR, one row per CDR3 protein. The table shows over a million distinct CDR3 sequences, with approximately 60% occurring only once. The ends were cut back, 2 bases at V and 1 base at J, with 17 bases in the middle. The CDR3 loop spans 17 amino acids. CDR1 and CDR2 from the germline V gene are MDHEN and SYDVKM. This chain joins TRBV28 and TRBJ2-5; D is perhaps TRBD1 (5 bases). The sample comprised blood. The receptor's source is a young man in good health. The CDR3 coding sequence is TGTGCCAGCAGTTTACGTCCAGGGAACCCTCTCCAAGAGACCCAGTACTTC. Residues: CASSLRPGNPLQETQYF.